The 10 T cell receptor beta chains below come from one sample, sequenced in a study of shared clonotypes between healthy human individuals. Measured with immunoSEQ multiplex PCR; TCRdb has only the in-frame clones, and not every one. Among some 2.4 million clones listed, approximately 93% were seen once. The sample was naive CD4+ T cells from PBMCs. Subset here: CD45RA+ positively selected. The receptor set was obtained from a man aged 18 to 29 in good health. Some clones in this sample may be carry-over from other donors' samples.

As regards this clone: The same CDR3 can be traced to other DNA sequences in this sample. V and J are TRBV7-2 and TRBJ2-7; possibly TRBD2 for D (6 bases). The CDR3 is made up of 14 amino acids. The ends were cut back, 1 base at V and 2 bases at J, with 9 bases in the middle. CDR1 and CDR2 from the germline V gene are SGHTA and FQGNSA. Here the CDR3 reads CASSLEAGTYEQYF. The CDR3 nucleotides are TGTGCCAGCAGCTTAGAAGCGGGTACCTACGAGCAGTACTTC.

The CDR3: CASSWGRNTEAFF. CDR3 nucleotide sequence: TGTGCCAGCTCGTGGGGGCGGAACACTGAAGCTTTCTTT. The chain joins TRBV18 to TRBJ1-1; tentative D call: TRBD1 (6 bases). The CDR3 is 13 amino acids. V shed 6 bases and J shed 1 base, with 9 bases lying between them. The V gene's germline CDR1 is KGHSH and CDR2 LQKENI.

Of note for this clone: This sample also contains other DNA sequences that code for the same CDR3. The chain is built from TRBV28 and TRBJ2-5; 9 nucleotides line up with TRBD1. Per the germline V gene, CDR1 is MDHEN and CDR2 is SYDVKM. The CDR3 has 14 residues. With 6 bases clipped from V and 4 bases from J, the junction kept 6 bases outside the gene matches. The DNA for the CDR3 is TGTGCCAGCAGCCCGGACAGGGGCAGAGAGACCCAGTACTTC. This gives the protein CASSPDRGRETQYF.

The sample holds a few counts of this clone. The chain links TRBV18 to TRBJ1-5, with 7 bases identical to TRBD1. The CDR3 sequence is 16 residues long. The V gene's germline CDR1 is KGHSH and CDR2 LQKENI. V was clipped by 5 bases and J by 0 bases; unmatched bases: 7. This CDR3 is CASSAQTGFSNQPQHF. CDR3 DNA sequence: TGTGCCAGCTCAGCACAGACAGGGTTTAGCAATCAGCCCCAGCATTTT.

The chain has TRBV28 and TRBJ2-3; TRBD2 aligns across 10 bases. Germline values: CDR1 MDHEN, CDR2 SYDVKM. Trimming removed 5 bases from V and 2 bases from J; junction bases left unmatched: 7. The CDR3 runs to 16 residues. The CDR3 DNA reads TGTGCCAGCAGTAGGGCACTAGCGGGATACACAGATACGCAGTATTTT. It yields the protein CASSRALAGYTDTQYF.

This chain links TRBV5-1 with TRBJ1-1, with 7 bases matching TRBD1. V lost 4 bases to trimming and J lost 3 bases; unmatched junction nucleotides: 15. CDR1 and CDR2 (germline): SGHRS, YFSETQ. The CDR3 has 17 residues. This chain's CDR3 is CASSPLGQVSLDTEAFF. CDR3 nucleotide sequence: TGCGCCAGCAGCCCCCTAGGACAGGTCTCCCTTGACACTGAAGCTTTCTTT.

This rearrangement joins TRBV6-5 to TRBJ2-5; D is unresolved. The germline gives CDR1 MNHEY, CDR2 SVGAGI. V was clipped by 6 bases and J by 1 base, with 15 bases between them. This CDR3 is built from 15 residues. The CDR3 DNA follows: TGTGCCAGCAGACGTATGTCGGCGTCCCAAGAGACCCAGTACTTC. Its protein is CASRRMSASQETQYF.

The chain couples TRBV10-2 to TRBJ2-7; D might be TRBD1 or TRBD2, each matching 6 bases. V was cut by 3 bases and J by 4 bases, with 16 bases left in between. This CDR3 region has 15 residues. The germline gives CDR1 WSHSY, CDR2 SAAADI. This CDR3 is CASSDRGTQGYEQYF. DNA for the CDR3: TGCGCCAGCAGTGATCGTGGGACTCAGGGGTACGAGCAGTACTTC.

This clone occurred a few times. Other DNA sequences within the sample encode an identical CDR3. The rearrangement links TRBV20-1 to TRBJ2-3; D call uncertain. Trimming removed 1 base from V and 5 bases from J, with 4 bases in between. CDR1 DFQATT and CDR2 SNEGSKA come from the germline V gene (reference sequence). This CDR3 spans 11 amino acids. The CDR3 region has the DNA TGCAGTGCTAGAGTAGGAGATACGCAGTATTTT. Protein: CSARVGDTQYF.

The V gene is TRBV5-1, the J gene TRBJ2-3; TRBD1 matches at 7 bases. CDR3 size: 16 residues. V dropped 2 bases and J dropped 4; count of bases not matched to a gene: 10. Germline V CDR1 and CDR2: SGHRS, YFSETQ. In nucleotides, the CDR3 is TGCGCCAGCAGCTTTGCCAGGACAGGTCGGGCAGATACGCAGTATTTT. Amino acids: CASSFARTGRADTQYF.